This record looks at one TCR beta chain sequence and its context. These data belong to a study of blood T cell repertoires in COVID-19. Participants spanned ages about 18 to 100 years and resided in around 25 US areas. In assigning cohorts, the study relied on participant-reported clinical history. The length of the CDR3 is 14 residues. The J segment lost 3 bases and the V segment lost 4 bases, leaving 4 bases of the junction unmatched. Germline CDR1 and CDR2: LNHDA and SQIVND (reference sequence). Some clones are missing from TCRdb's copy, which holds only in-frame ones; the method was immunoSEQ multiplex PCR. Among a few hundred thousand clones listed, about 90% were seen once.

The sequenced sample was PBMCs or T cells enriched from blood (not recorded which). This TCR derives from a woman in her 30s who had recovered from COVID-19. The chain employs TRBV19 and TRBJ2-7, with 9 bases lining up with TRBD1. The CDR3 DNA reads TGTGCCAGTAGTAGGGGACAGGGCCACTACGAGCAGTACTTC. Translated, it gives CASSRGQGHYEQYF. Full variable domain (rest looked up from reference TRBV19 and TRBJ2-7): DGGITQSPKYLFRKEGQNVTLSCEQNLNHDAMYWYRQDPGQGLRLIYYSQIVNDFQKGDIAEGYSVSREKKESFPLTVTSAQKNPTAFYLCASSRGQGHYEQYFGPGTRLTVT.